The text below deals with one T cell receptor (beta chain). What it recognizes is unknown. Genomic DNA belonging to each subset was distributed in equal measure over several immunoSEQ plates. Sequenced by immunoSEQ multiplex PCR; TCRdb stores in-frame clones only, minus some. Of about 2.4 million clones listed, roughly 93% are singletons. This specimen belongs to a study of shared clonotypes between healthy human individuals. General study findings and limits: The study generally estimated greater richness for naive than memory subsets. A handful of donors had roughly 5.2% of their naive CD4 clonotypes in common.

Germline V lookup: CDR1 MGHRA, CDR2 YSYEKL. This CDR3 comprises 20 residues. Trimming pared 0 bases from V and 5 bases from J, leaving 28 bases between. The sequencing input was naive CD4+ T cells from PBMCs. As to subset: CD45RA+ positively selected. This TCR was recovered from a man between 18 and 29 years old in good health. Some clones in this sample may be carry-over from other donors' samples. The chain recombines TRBV4-1 with TRBJ1-2, with D uncertain. CDR3 nucleotide sequence: TGCGCCAGCAGCCAAGACCCCTTCCCGGGCCGAAACCTCCCGGGGTATGGCTACACCTTC. It is translated as CASSQDPFPGRNLPGYGYTF.